Each of the 17 T cell receptor beta chains below was sequenced from the same sample in a study of radiation and T cells in renal cell carcinoma. Sequenced by immunoSEQ multiplex PCR; TCRdb stores in-frame clones only, minus some. The data show 45,000 or so clones, roughly four fifths seen once. Sample time point: baseline pretreatment blood. The treatment: 15 Gy SBRT to primary tumor, nephrectomy 4 weeks later. The sample was blood, taken from a patient whose treatment included radiotherapy and nephrectomy. The receptor set was obtained from a woman in her 70s with renal cell carcinoma.

The chain employs TRBV19 and TRBJ2-1, with TRBD2 matching 9 bases. The CDR3 contains 14 residues. V shed 5 bases and J 6 bases; nucleotides not matched to a gene: 5. The germline V gene encodes CDR1 LNHDA and CDR2 SQIVND (reference sequence). CDR3 region: CASSRAGGANEQFF. Written as DNA, the CDR3 is TGTGCCAGTAGTCGAGCGGGAGGAGCCAATGAGCAGTTCTTC. The whole variable domain, remainder taken from reference TRBV19 and TRBJ2-1, is DGGITQSPKYLFRKEGQNVTLSCEQNLNHDAMYWYRQDPGQGLRLIYYSQIVNDFQKGDIAEGYSVSREKKESFPLTVTSAQKNPTAFYLCASSRAGGANEQFFGPGTRLTVL.

The chain links TRBV27 to TRBJ1-2; 7 bases align to TRBD1. The CDR3 contains 15 residues. V trimming: 4 bases; J trimming: 5 bases; junction bases outside the gene matches: 10. Germline V lookup: CDR1 MNHEY, CDR2 SMNVEV (reference sequence). CDR3 region: CASSSWTGGGYGYTF. The DNA for the CDR3 is TGTGCCAGCAGTTCCTGGACAGGCGGGGGGTATGGCTACACCTTC.

The chain is built from TRBV5-1 and TRBJ1-2; D remains unclear. Deletions cut 4 bases from V and 3 bases from J, with 7 bases between. The CDR3 sequence is 12 residues long. The germline gives CDR1 SGHRS, CDR2 YFSETQ. The CDR3 here is CASSLGDYGYTF. The CDR3 nucleotides are TGCGCCAGCAGCCTCGGGGACTATGGCTACACCTTC.

The chain couples TRBV10-3 to TRBJ1-1; 8 bases match TRBD1. V lost 2 bases to trimming and J lost 11 bases; unmatched junction nucleotides: 7. The CDR3 consists of 13 residues. Germline-derived CDR1 and CDR2 are ENHRY and SYGVKD. CDR3 amino acids: CAISEPLRDRAFF. The CDR3 DNA reads TGTGCCATCAGTGAGCCTCTCCGGGACAGGGCTTTCTTT.

This clone was seen a few times. V and J are TRBV15 and TRBJ1-1; D unresolved. Germline assignment: CDR1 LNHNV and CDR2 YYDKDF (reference sequence). The V end was cut by 5 bases, the J end by 0 bases, with 16 bases between. CDR3 length: 16 amino acids. CDR3 nucleotide sequence: TGTGCCACCAGCCTCACCCTGAGCGTGCTGAACACTGAAGCTTTCTTT. Translating gives CATSLTLSVLNTEAFF.

The gene calls are TRBV28 and TRBJ2-7; D is unresolved. V lost 5 bases, J lost 1 base, and 12 bases lay in between. There are 14 residues in the CDR3. Germline V gives CDR1 MDHEN, CDR2 SYDVKM. The CDR3 bases are TGTGCCAGCAGTCAGTCCTTAGGGTCCTACGAGCAGTACTTC. Translation: CASSQSLGSYEQYF.

V usage is TRBV6-6 and J usage is TRBJ2-5; TRBD2 aligns across 9 bases. V lost 6 bases to trimming and J lost 3 bases; unmatched junction nucleotides: 2. Per the germline V gene, CDR1 is MNHNY and CDR2 is SVGAGI (reference sequence). This CDR3 is 13 amino acids long. CDR3 in amino acids: CASRKREEETQYF. The CDR3 DNA reads TGTGCCAGCAGGAAGCGGGAGGAAGAGACCCAGTACTTC.

This clone was detected a few times. The chain is built from TRBV18 and TRBJ1-1, with D possibly matching TRBD1 (6 bases). CDR3 length equals 15 residues. V shed 5 bases and J shed 1 base, with 14 bases lying between them. CDR1 KGHSH and CDR2 LQKENI come from the germline V gene. CDR3 bases: TGTGCCAGCTCAATCCGGGGGGCCACGAACACTGAAGCTTTCTTT. This encodes CASSIRGATNTEAFF.

The V call is TRBV5-5, the J call TRBJ2-1, with no clear D. The V gene's germline CDR1 is SGHKS and CDR2 YYEKEE (reference sequence). Trimming removed 4 bases from V and 9 bases from J, with 14 bases in between. CDR3 length: 13 residues. The chain's CDR3 is CASSPAPASEQFF. The CDR3 region has the DNA TGTGCCAGCAGCCCGGCCCCCGCATCTGAGCAGTTCTTC.

This clone was observed once. The chain carries TRBV27 and TRBJ2-5, with a possible D match to TRBD2 (7 bases). This CDR3 spans 14 amino acids. V was clipped by 5 bases and J by 2 bases, with 12 bases between them. Germline CDR1 is MNHEY and CDR2 is SMNVEV (reference sequence). CDR3 sequence: CASSDGGPQETQYF. The CDR3 DNA reads as TGTGCCAGCAGTGACGGGGGGCCACAAGAGACCCAGTACTTC.

This chain connects TRBV7-6 to TRBJ1-1; D remains ambiguous. From germline, CDR1 is SGHVS and CDR2 FNYEAQ. This CDR3 is 14 amino acids long. Trimming shortened V by 7 bases and J by 2 bases, and 14 bases separated the two germline ends. The CDR3 bases are TGTGCCAGCACCTCTCGGAGGGCAAACACTGAAGCTTTCTTT. Translating it yields CASTSRRANTEAFF.

The chain is built from TRBV6-6 and TRBJ1-5, with D hard to call. Germline-derived CDR1 and CDR2 are MNHNY and SVGAGI (reference sequence). The CDR3 is made up of 14 amino acids. V was clipped by 2 bases and J by 9 bases, with 14 bases between them. The CDR3 region is CASSYPDPGWPQHF. The DNA for the CDR3 is TGTGCCAGCAGTTACCCGGACCCCGGTTGGCCCCAGCATTTT.

In this sample, this clone turned up once. The chain has TRBV11-2 and TRBJ1-4; D ambiguous. Germline loops: CDR1 SGHAT, CDR2 FQNNGV. The V gene lost 6 bases and the J gene lost 0 bases, with 5 bases spanning the gap. The CDR3 has 13 residues. DNA for the CDR3: TGTGCCAGCAGTCGATCAACTAATGAAAAACTGTTTTTT. Translated, it gives CASSRSTNEKLFF. The full variable domain, its missing parts supplied by reference TRBV11-2 and TRBJ1-4, is EAGVAQSPRYKIIEKRQSVAFWCNPISGHATLYWYQQILGQGPKLLIQFQNNGVVDDSQLPKDRFSAERLKGVDSTLKIQPAKLEDSAVYLCASSRSTNEKLFFGSGTQLSVL.

The chain combines TRBV7-2 with TRBJ2-1; 9 nucleotides line up with TRBD2. The CDR3 contains 16 residues. CDR1 SGHTA and CDR2 FQGNSA come from the germline V gene. V was clipped by 5 bases and J by 6 bases; unmatched bases: 11. The CDR3, as DNA: TGTGCCAGCAGCGCCTTGGGGCGGGAGGGGATCAATGAGCAGTTCTTC. Protein: CASSALGREGINEQFF. The whole variable domain, filled in from reference TRBV7-2 and TRBJ2-1, reads GAGVSQSPSNKVTEKGKDVELRCDPISGHTALYWYRQSLGQGLEFLIYFQGNSAPDKSGLPSDRFSAERTGGSVSTLTIQRTQQEDSAVYLCASSALGREGINEQFFGPGTRLTVL.

The chain joins TRBV10-1 to TRBJ1-1; D perhaps matches TRBD1 (6 bases). The ends were cut back, 2 bases at V and 1 base at J, with 20 bases in the middle. Germline V gene data show CDR1 as WNHNN and CDR2 as SYGVQD (reference sequence). CDR3 size: 18 residues. The CDR3 DNA follows: TGCGCCAGCAGTGAGCCCCGGCCTAAGGGGGGTCGGAACACTGAAGCTTTCTTT. Protein sequence: CASSEPRPKGGRNTEAFF.

V and J are TRBV4-1 and TRBJ2-7; D is possibly TRBD1 (8 bases). This CDR3 has 15 amino acids. Germline CDR1 MGHRA, CDR2 YSYEKL. V dropped 1 base and J dropped 2 bases, with 12 bases sitting between them. The CDR3 DNA is TGCGCCAGCAGCCAAGGACAGGGGACTACCTACGAGCAGTACTTC. It encodes CASSQGQGTTYEQYF.

The chain combines TRBV11-3 with TRBJ2-7; D possibly corresponds to TRBD1 (6 bases). The V end was cut by 4 bases, the J end by 2 bases, with 9 bases between. The CDR3 has 13 residues. Per germline, CDR1 SGHNT and CDR2 YENEEA. CDR3 residues: CASSYGTTYEQYF. The CDR3 DNA follows: TGTGCCAGCAGCTACGGGACAACCTACGAGCAGTACTTC.